The rows below give T cell receptor beta chains drawn from one sample of a study of T-cell memory formation after mild COVID-19. TCRdb used MiXCR to reprocess the 5' RACE reads, holding one entry per CDR3 protein. The table has about 340,000 distinct CDR3 sequences, less than 25% seen once. Input material: PBMCs or a T cell subset sorted from them (not recorded which). The receptors here all came from a man aged 18 to 35 who had mild COVID-19 (a few samples of this study predate the infection). Cell type and time point are not known. The CDR3 runs from the conserved cysteine through the conserved F or W.

>TRBJ1-4|TRBV12-3/TRBV12-4|16
CASSFSPATVNEKLFF
>TRBJ1-6|TRBV2|13
CASSERDYSPLHF
>TRBJ2-6|TRBV7-3|17
CASSLTGLVSGANVLTF
>TRBJ2-7|TRBV4-3|13
CASSQNTGREQYF
>TRBJ2-3|TRBV12-3/TRBV12-4|15
CASSPDRTSTDTQYF
>TRBJ1-6|TRBV27|14
CACRRGTGNSPLHF
>TRBJ2-3|TRBV6-5|14
CASSAGALGDTQYF
>TRBJ1-6|TRBV6-5|13
CASSYLGNSPLHF
>TRBJ1-2|TRBV5-1|16
CASSPEGRTWESGYTF
>TRBJ1-1|TRBV18|14
CASSLDTLNTEAFF
>TRBJ2-1|TRBV7-6|13
CASSPSPDNEQFF
>TRBJ1-5|TRBV30|15
CAWDRGRSSNQPQHF
>TRBJ2-7|TRBV3-1|11
CASSQRYEQYF
>TRBJ2-7|TRBV4-1|15
CASSQILADSYEQYF
>TRBJ2-1|TRBV6-5|14
CASSYSTGRHEQFF
>TRBJ2-2|TRBV4-3|15
CASSQDRTRGGELFF
>TRBJ1-5|TRBV20-1|14
CSASAPHSNQPQHF
>TRBJ2-1|TRBV9|18
CASSVGGSGGTPYNEQFF